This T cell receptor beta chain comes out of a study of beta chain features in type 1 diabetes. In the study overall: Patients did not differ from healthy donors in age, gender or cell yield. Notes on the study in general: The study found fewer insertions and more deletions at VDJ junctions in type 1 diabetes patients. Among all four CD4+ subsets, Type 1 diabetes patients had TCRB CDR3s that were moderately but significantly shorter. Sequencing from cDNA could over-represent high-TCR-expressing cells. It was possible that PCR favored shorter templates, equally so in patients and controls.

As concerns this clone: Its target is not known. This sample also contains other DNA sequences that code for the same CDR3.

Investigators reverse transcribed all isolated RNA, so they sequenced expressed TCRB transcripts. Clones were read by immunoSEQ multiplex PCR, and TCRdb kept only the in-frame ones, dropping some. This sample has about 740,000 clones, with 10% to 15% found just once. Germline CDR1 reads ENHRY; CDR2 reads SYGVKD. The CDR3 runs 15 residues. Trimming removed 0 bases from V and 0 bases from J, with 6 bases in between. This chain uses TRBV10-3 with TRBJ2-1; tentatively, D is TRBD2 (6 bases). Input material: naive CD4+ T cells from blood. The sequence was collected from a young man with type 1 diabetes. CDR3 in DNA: TGTGCCATCAGTGAGTCGGGGGGCTCCTACAATGAGCAGTTCTTC. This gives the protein CAISESGGSYNEQFF.